The 6 T cell receptor beta chains below were found in one sample sequenced in a study of blood T cell repertoires in COVID-19. Only in-frame clones appear in the TCRdb table, and some are missing; sequencing was by immunoSEQ multiplex PCR. The table includes around 340,000 clones, roughly 90% detected once. The sequencing sample was made of peripheral blood. The origin of the receptors is a woman aged 55-69 years with COVID-19, enrolled during active disease.

The chain carries TRBV21-1 and TRBJ1-2; the D call of TRBD1 is as the table states it, not checked on the DNA. TRBV21-1 is deemed a pseudogene. CDR3 length equals 15 residues. The CDR3 DNA is TGTGCCAGCAGCAACCCGACAGGAGATAGCTATGGCTACACCTTC. Its translation is CASSNPTGDSYGYTF.

The rearrangement uses TRBV5-6 and TRBJ2-5; 11 nucleotides align to TRBD2. V trimming: 4 bases; J trimming: 1 base; junction bases outside the gene matches: 3. The germline V gene has CDR1 SGHDT and CDR2 YYEEEE. This CDR3 comprises 15 residues. As DNA, the CDR3 is TGTGCCAGCAGCCCTAGCGGGGGGTTCCAAGAGACCCAGTACTTC. Amino acid sequence: CASSPSGGFQETQYF. Using reference TRBV5-6 and TRBJ2-5 for the parts outside the CDR3, the full variable domain is DAGVTQSPTHLIKTRGQQVTLRCSPKSGHDTVSWYQQALGQGPQFIFQYYEEEERQRGNFPDRFSGHQFPNYSSELNVNALLLGDSALYLCASSPSGGFQETQYFGPGTRLLVL.

This chain joins TRBV4-1 and TRBJ1-6; D uncertain. The germline CDR1 and CDR2 sequences are MGHRA and YSYEKL. With 3 bases removed from V and 5 bases from J, the gap between germline ends came to 11 bases. This CDR3 spans 15 amino acids. The CDR3 DNA sequence: TGCGCCAGCAGCCAGGCACTACTTAATAATTCACCCCTCCACTTT. Encoded protein: CASSQALLNNSPLHF.

The V gene is TRBV5-8, the J gene TRBJ2-7; no reliable D call. The V gene lost 0 bases and the J gene lost 6 bases, with 16 bases spanning the gap. The CDR3 covers 15 residues. CDR1 is SGHTS, CDR2 YDEGEE, per germline. The CDR3 loop is CASSLESQHLSEQYF. CDR3 sequence (DNA): TGTGCCAGCAGCTTGGAATCCCAACACCTCTCCGAGCAGTACTTC.

This clone has just one count. The rearrangement joins TRBV21-1 to TRBJ1-5; the table's D call TRBD1 went unverified against the DNA. TRBV21-1 is an annotated pseudogene. This CDR3 region has 17 residues. The CDR3 DNA reads TGTGCCAGCGCGGGGACAGGGGGCGAACATAGCAATCAGCCCCAGCATTTT. It codes for CASAGTGGEHSNQPQHF.

This chain links TRBV7-6 with TRBJ1-6; 7 bases are a match to TRBD1. Germline lookup yields CDR1 SGHVS and CDR2 FNYEAQ. Losses at the gene ends were 5 bases for V and 9 bases for J; bases not matched to a gene: 10. The CDR3 contains 15 residues. The DNA for the CDR3 is TGTGCCAGCAGCCCCCTGACAGGGATCAGTTCACCCCTCCACTTT. It translates to CASSPLTGISSPLHF. Full variable domain (missing parts from reference TRBV7-6 and TRBJ1-6): GAGVSQSPRYKVTKRGQDVALRCDPISGHVSLYWYRQALGQGPEFLTYFNYEAQQDKSGLPNDRFSAERPEGSISTLTIQRTEQRDSAMYRCASSPLTGISSPLHFGNGTRLTVT.